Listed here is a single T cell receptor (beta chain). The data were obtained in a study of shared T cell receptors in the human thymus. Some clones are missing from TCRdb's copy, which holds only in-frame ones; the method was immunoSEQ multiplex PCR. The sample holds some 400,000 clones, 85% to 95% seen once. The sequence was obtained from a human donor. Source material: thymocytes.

For the CDR3, the DNA is TGTGCCAGTAGCCACCAGGGGAGAAACACCATATATTTT. Protein: CASSHQGRNTIYF. This sequence joins TRBV19 and TRBJ1-3, with D perhaps matching TRBD1 (6 bases). V lost 6 bases to trimming and J lost 5 bases, with 11 bases between them. From germline, CDR1 is LNHDA and CDR2 SQIVND (reference sequence). The CDR3 is made up of 13 amino acids.